The present TCR beta chain was sequenced within a study of Ad26.COV2.S vaccination and SARS-CoV-2 variants. General study points: TCR breadth and depth analyses may have underestimated total T cell responses.

Sequenced by immunoSEQ multiplex PCR; TCRdb stores in-frame clones only, minus some. This table holds around 300,000 clones, 85% to 90% found once. Treatment meaning: around 19 received Ad26.COV2.S at low or high dose, single or two shots; about 5 received placebo; per-sample allocation not given. Material that was analyzed had been drawn on day 63 after the first vaccine or placebo injection. Wuhan-strain spike was delivered by a replication-incompetent Ad26 vector. A word on this clone: What it binds is not known.

This sequence was found in a person aged 18-60 years who received the Ad26.COV2.S COVID-19 vaccine or a placebo. The sequencing here drew on peripheral blood, taken in a trial of Ad26.COV2.S vaccine versus placebo.

The CDR3: CASSVGPADSYEQYF. CDR3 nucleotide sequence: TGTGCCAGCAGCGTAGGTCCAGCGGACTCCTACGAGCAGTACTTC. This chain links TRBV9 with TRBJ2-7; possible D gene TRBD2, 5 bases. The length of the CDR3 is 15 residues. Trimming removed 0 bases from V and 0 bases from J, with 10 bases in between. Germline V CDR1 and CDR2: SGDLS, YYNGEE.